The present T cell receptor (beta chain) was sequenced within a study of T cell responses to AZD1222 COVID-19 vaccine. Germline V lookup: CDR1 SNHLY, CDR2 FYNNEI. The CDR3 runs to 14 residues. V was shortened by 2 bases and J by 1 base, with 8 bases between the two germline ends. Libraries were prepared by immunoSEQ multiplex PCR; TCRdb keeps only in-frame clonotypes and omits some of them. The sample records roughly 190,000 clones, 92% being singletons. The material was peripheral blood, obtained on day 0 of AZD1222 vaccination. This clonotype was sampled from an adult in good health. The chain recombines TRBV2 with TRBJ1-1; D ambiguous. DNA for the CDR3: TGTGCCAGCAGTGAAAGCGGGCCGAACACTGAAGCTTTCTTT. Translation gives CASSESGPNTEAFF.